The clone carrying this T cell receptor beta chain was detected only a few times. Its matching antigen is unknown. This sample stems from a study of shared clonotypes between healthy human individuals. General study findings and limits: Among the subsets, naive ones generally showed larger estimated richness than memory ones.

Genomic DNA (from each subset) was split evenly across several immunoSEQ plates. Profiling relied on immunoSEQ multiplex PCR, and the TCRdb table lists in-frame clones only, not all of them. The table records about 1 million clones, around 75% of them present only once. This clonotype was sampled from a man aged 18 to 30 in good health. Specimen: memory CD4+ T cells sorted from blood. Subset indicated: CD45RA-negative fraction.

As DNA, the CDR3 is TGTGCCAGCAGTTACCGGACTAGCGGGACCTACGAGCAGTACTTC. It encodes CASSYRTSGTYEQYF. The V gene is TRBV6-5, the J gene TRBJ2-7; 12 nucleotides agree with TRBD2. Trimming at V came to 2 bases and at J to 2 bases, leaving 1 base not matched to a gene. This CDR3 spans 15 amino acids. Germline lookup yields CDR1 MNHEY and CDR2 SVGAGI.